Shown below are 5 T cell receptor beta chains from a single sample sequenced in a study of blood T cell repertoires in COVID-19. Data came from immunoSEQ multiplex PCR; TCRdb stores just in-frame clones and leaves some out. The table shows some 150,000 clones, with approximately 90% occurring only once. What was sequenced was peripheral blood. Receptors were obtained from a woman older than 75 with acute or convalescent COVID-19.

The V call is TRBV6-1, the J call TRBJ2-1, with D maybe TRBD1 (5 bases). Germline V gene sequence: CDR1 MNHNS, CDR2 SASEGT. The CDR3 runs to 19 residues. Between the trimmed V and J ends, which lost 0 bases and 2 bases, there was a span of 20 bases. CDR3 sequence reads: CASSEAGQNPSLAYNEQFF. DNA of the CDR3: TGTGCCAGCAGTGAAGCAGGACAAAACCCATCCTTGGCCTACAATGAGCAGTTCTTC.

This chain connects TRBV5-5 to TRBJ2-7, with D possibly matching TRBD1 (6 bases). This CDR3 is built from 13 residues. Germline V gene data show CDR1 as SGHKS and CDR2 as YYEKEE (reference sequence). V was pared by 3 bases and J by 2 bases, with 9 bases between. The CDR3 region has the DNA TGTGCCAGCAGCTGGAGACAGGCCTACGAGCAGTACTTC. The encoded protein is CASSWRQAYEQYF.

The chain links TRBV3-1 (or the pseudogene TRBV3-2) to TRBJ2-5, with a possible D match to TRBD2 (5 bases). The CDR3 contains 13 residues. Germline V gene lookup returns CDR1 LGHDT and CDR2 YNNKEL (reference sequence). V was cut by 4 bases and J by 5 bases, with 11 bases left in between. The CDR3, as DNA: TGTGCCAGCAGCCGGAATGGGGAGGAGACCCAGTACTTC. Translated, it gives CASSRNGEETQYF.

The J gene is TRBJ2-5, the V gene TRBV2, with D perhaps matching TRBD2 (5 bases). The CDR3 consists of 15 residues. Germline V gives CDR1 SNHLY, CDR2 FYNNEI. V lost 3 bases and J 2 bases, leaving 13 bases between the germline ends. CDR3 sequence: CASSEGTRGQETQYF. Written as DNA, the CDR3 is TGTGCCAGCAGTGAGGGAACCCGGGGACAAGAGACCCAGTACTTC.

The DNA of the CDR3 is TGTGCCAGCAGCTCCTACGGACAGACATACGAGCAGTACTTC. Amino acid sequence: CASSSYGQTYEQYF. The J gene is TRBJ2-7, the V gene TRBV7-2; D perhaps matches TRBD1 (6 bases). V was shortened by 4 bases and J by 4 bases, with 14 bases between the two germline ends. Germline-derived CDR1 and CDR2 are SGHTA and FQGNSA. The CDR3 is 14 amino acids.